This TCR beta chain was recovered during a study of cytomegalovirus exposure and HLA in healthy donors. Whole-study results and caveats: DRB1 had the most TCR associations and HLA-C the fewest, a later analysis found, with rates varying by HLA locus. In an earlier analysis, most TCR beta V segments were productive about 87% or about 30% of the time.

Turning to this clone: Its specificity is not known. Different DNA sequences within this sample yield the same CDR3.

There are 11 residues in the CDR3. Germline V gene sequence: CDR1 MNHEY, CDR2 SMNVEV (reference sequence). V was cut by 4 bases and J by 4 bases, with 5 bases left in between. PCR involved 60 Vbeta and 13 Jbeta primers. Profiled with immunoSEQ multiplex PCR; TCRdb holds only in-frame clones, not every one. This table has 100,000 to 150,000 clones, approximately 80% appearing once. Sample: PBMCs. The sequence came from a man aged 25-40 years in good health and CMV-seropositive. The chain employs TRBV27 and TRBJ2-7; no firm D call. In DNA form, the CDR3 reads TGTGCCAGCAGTTCCAGGTACGAGCAGTACTTC. Its translation: CASSSRYEQYF.